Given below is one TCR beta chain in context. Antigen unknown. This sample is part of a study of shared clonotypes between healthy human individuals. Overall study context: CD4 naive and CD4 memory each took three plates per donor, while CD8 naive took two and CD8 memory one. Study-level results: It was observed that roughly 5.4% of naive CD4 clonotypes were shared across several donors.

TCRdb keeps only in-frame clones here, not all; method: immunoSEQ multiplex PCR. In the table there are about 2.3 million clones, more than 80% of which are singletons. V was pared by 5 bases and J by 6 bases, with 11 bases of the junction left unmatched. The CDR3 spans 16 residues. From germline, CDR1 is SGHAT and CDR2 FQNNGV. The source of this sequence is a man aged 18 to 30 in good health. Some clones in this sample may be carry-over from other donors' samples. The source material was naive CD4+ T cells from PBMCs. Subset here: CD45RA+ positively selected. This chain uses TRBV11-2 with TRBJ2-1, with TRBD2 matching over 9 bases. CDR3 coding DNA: TGTGCCAGCAGCACTAGACTAGCGGTCTTTTTCAATGAGCAGTTCTTC. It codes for CASSTRLAVFFNEQFF.